The clone carrying this TCR beta chain was counted only a few times. Its antigen is currently unknown. This entry comes from a study of T-cell reconstitution after alpha-beta-depleted transplantation in children. Regarding the study as a whole: After transplant, high TCRbeta diversity at day 60 in some patients arose from surviving recipient T cells and thymic progenitors. Several hundred graft clones that had expanded were reportedly the source of alpha-beta T cells about two months after transplant.

This sample's TCRbeta library carried unique molecular identifier barcodes. Via MiXCR, TCRdb re-called the PCR reads, giving one row per CDR3 protein. The sample has just over 950,000 distinct CDR3 sequences; about 26% are singletons. Germline CDR1 and CDR2: SGHTA and FQGNSA. CDR3 length: 15 amino acids. With 5 bases removed from V and 2 bases from J, the gap between germline ends came to 14 bases. The receptor comes from a boy under three years old who had a stem cell transplant for SCID, so the T cells may come from the graft donor. This rearrangement joins TRBV7-2 to TRBJ2-3; TRBD1 might be the D (5 bases). The sample in question was PBMCs, mostly from graft donor cells, obtained 360 days after TCRalphabeta/CD19-depleted stem cell transplant. The CDR3 spells CASSADRLSTDTQYF. The CDR3 coding sequence is TGTGCCAGCAGCGCCGACAGACTCTCCACAGATACGCAGTATTTT.